This T cell receptor beta chain was retrieved from a study of blood T cell repertoires in COVID-19. About the research overall: Some COVID-19 samples were acute and others convalescent; all came from the United States, Italy and Spain. T cells, B-cell-depleted T cells, or PBMCs supplied cDNA or gDNA.

In the original analysis: The authors estimated nucleated cell counts from reference gene primer amplification. This table comes from immunoSEQ multiplex PCR, and its TCRdb copy is limited to in-frame clones, with some not included. From that table come the V and J calls and clone size; the DNA was used to work out D and trimming. The sample includes 90,000 to 120,000 clones, around 86% seen only once; the top ten take roughly 15%. Material: peripheral blood. The clonotype comes from a man in his fifties with acute or convalescent COVID-19.

CDR3 residues: CASSGGTTNEQFF. The CDR3 DNA sequence: TGCGCCAGCAGCGGAGGGACTACCAATGAGCAGTTCTTC. The chain links TRBV5-1 to TRBJ2-1; TRBD2 matches 7 bases. Germline CDR1 reads SGHRS; CDR2 reads YFSETQ. With V trimmed by 4 bases and J by 6 bases, 4 bases remained unmatched. CDR3 length: 13 residues.